The present TCR beta chain was sequenced within a study of shared clonotypes between healthy human individuals. Germline V lookup: CDR1 SEHNR, CDR2 FQNEAQ (reference sequence). V lost 4 bases to trimming and J lost 5 bases, with 14 bases between them. The CDR3 extends over 15 amino acids. The naive CD8 subset, CD45RO-negative cells positively selected for CCR7, excluded terminally differentiated effector memory CD45RA+ cells. The authors loaded about 0.2 ug DNA, about 30,000 T cell genomes, into sorted-subset replicate PCRs. Clones were read by immunoSEQ multiplex PCR, and TCRdb kept only the in-frame ones, dropping some. Among around 2.1 million clones, 90% to 95% were seen once, and the ten largest hold 1.5% to 2%.

This TCR derives from a man between 18 and 29 years old in good health. Some clones in this sample may be carry-over from other donors' samples. This rearrangement joins TRBV7-9 to TRBJ2-2; D not certain. Material: naive CD8+ T cells from PBMCs. CDR3 amino acids: CASSWASKVTGELFF. The CDR3 region has the DNA TGTGCCAGCAGCTGGGCATCTAAGGTAACCGGGGAGCTGTTTTTT.